The 20 T cell receptor beta chains below were found in one sample sequenced in a study of cytomegalovirus exposure and HLA in healthy donors. PCR used 60 Vbeta primers and 13 Jbeta primers. Sequencing was performed with immunoSEQ multiplex PCR; in TCRdb, only in-frame clones are kept and a portion is missing. The sample lists over 150,000 clones, around 79% occurring once. Sequenced sample: PBMCs. These receptors were obtained from a man aged 30 to 39 in good health and CMV-seropositive.

The V gene is TRBV5-1, the J gene TRBJ2-3, with a weak D call TRBD2 (5 bases). Germline lookup yields CDR1 SGHRS and CDR2 YFSETQ. The CDR3 covers 13 residues. V dropped 6 bases and J dropped 6 bases, with 14 bases sitting between them. CDR3 loop: CASTSGERDTQYF. The DNA of the CDR3 is TGCGCCAGCACGTCCGGGGAAAGGGATACGCAGTATTTT.

This chain links TRBV2 with TRBJ2-5; TRBD1 agrees at 7 bases. CDR1 SNHLY and CDR2 FYNNEI come from the germline V gene. V gave up 4 bases and J gave up 3 bases; unmatched junction bases: 8. The CDR3 has 15 residues. As DNA, the CDR3 is TGTGCCAGCAGTGGGCCCGGGACAGTAAAAGAGACCCAGTACTTC. Its protein product is CASSGPGTVKETQYF.

The rearrangement uses TRBV29-1 and TRBJ2-1; perhaps TRBD2 as D (5 bases). With 6 bases removed from V and 0 bases from J, the gap between germline ends came to 9 bases. CDR1 and CDR2 (germline): SQVTM, ANQGSEA. The CDR3 extends over 13 amino acids. CDR3 region: CSVGGISYNEQFF. CDR3 bases: TGCAGCGTCGGAGGAATCTCCTACAATGAGCAGTTCTTC.

The DNA for the CDR3 is TGTGCCAGCAGCTTACCCGGGACAGGGGTAGAGACCCAGTACTTC. It is translated as CASSLPGTGVETQYF. The chain carries TRBV7-6 and TRBJ2-5; TRBD1 agrees at 10 bases. J was trimmed by 4 bases and V by 2 bases; bases with no gene match: 4. The germline CDR1 and CDR2 sequences are SGHVS and FNYEAQ. This CDR3 comprises 15 residues. The complete variable domain, with remaining parts taken from reference TRBV7-6 and TRBJ2-5, reads GAGVSQSPRYKVTKRGQDVALRCDPISGHVSLYWYRQALGQGPEFLTYFNYEAQQDKSGLPNDRFSAERPEGSISTLTIQRTEQRDSAMYRCASSLPGTGVETQYFGPGTRLLVL.

This chain joins TRBV5-4 and TRBJ1-1; D gene ambiguous. The CDR3 loop spans 15 amino acids. Looked up from germline, CDR1 is SGHNT and CDR2 is YYREEE (reference sequence). Trimming pared 4 bases from V and 1 base from J, leaving 14 bases between. CDR3 loop: CASSPNTGRNTEAFF. The CDR3 DNA reads TGTGCCAGCAGCCCGAACACCGGGAGGAACACTGAAGCTTTCTTT.

The chain combines TRBV28 with TRBJ2-7; D not resolved. The length of the CDR3 is 11 residues. Trimming removed 6 bases from V and 4 bases from J, with 7 bases in between. The germline V gene has CDR1 MDHEN and CDR2 SYDVKM. CDR3 region: CASRRLYEQYF. Written as DNA, the CDR3 is TGTGCCAGCAGGAGGCTTTACGAGCAGTACTTC.

This chain uses TRBV19 with TRBJ1-3; tentative D call: TRBD1 (6 bases). This CDR3 has 13 residues. CDR1 and CDR2 (germline): LNHDA, SQIVND (reference sequence). The germline V and J ends were trimmed by 5 bases and 7 bases, with 12 bases remaining between them. The CDR3 reads CASSPGAWNTIYF. The CDR3 bases are TGTGCCAGTAGTCCAGGGGCATGGAACACCATATATTTT.

The chain employs TRBV7-9 and TRBJ2-1; D is unclear. The V end was cut by 0 bases, the J end by 9 bases, with 6 bases between. Germline values: CDR1 SEHNR, CDR2 FQNEAQ (reference sequence). CDR3 size: 12 residues. The CDR3 DNA follows: TGTGCCAGCAGCTTAGCGCTAGGTGAGCAGTTCTTC. Translation gives CASSLALGEQFF.

This chain links TRBV4-1 with TRBJ1-1; TRBD1 agrees at 11 bases. CDR3 length: 17 amino acids. Looked up from germline, CDR1 is MGHRA and CDR2 is YSYEKL. Germline trimming cut 3 bases from V and 0 bases from J; bases unmatched to any gene: 6. The CDR3 bases are TGCGCCAGCAGCCATGGGGGGACAGGGGGTATGAACACTGAAGCTTTCTTT. It is translated as CASSHGGTGGMNTEAFF.

The chain is built from TRBV16 and TRBJ1-3; 7 positions match TRBD1. Trimming cost V 2 bases and J 1 base; bases outside gene matches: 2. Germline lookup yields CDR1 KGHSY and CDR2 FQNENV. This CDR3 contains 15 residues. CDR3 in amino acids: CASSQGTASGNTIYF. In DNA, the CDR3 is TGTGCCAGCAGCCAAGGGACAGCTTCTGGAAACACCATATATTTT.

CDR3 residues: CASSLNGGGQGGNEQFF. The CDR3 region has the DNA TGTGCCAGCAGCTTAAACGGGGGGGGACAGGGAGGCAATGAGCAGTTCTTC. V is TRBV7-3 and J is TRBJ2-1, with D perhaps TRBD1 (9 bases). Deletions cut 1 base from V and 6 bases from J, with 19 bases between. Germline loops: CDR1 SGHTA, CDR2 FQGTGA. The CDR3 loop spans 17 amino acids.

This chain connects TRBV4-1 to TRBJ2-1; the D is unclear. The CDR3 spans 15 residues. Germline CDR1 is MGHRA and CDR2 is YSYEKL. The V end lost 0 bases, the J end lost 4 bases, and 10 bases lay between the germline ends. CDR3 nucleotides: TGCGCCAGCAGCCAAGAATGGCTAGAATACAATGAGCAGTTCTTC. Translating gives CASSQEWLEYNEQFF.

Only a few counts were recorded for this clone. This chain uses TRBV11-3 with TRBJ2-7; 8 nucleotides match TRBD1. Germline loops: CDR1 SGHNT, CDR2 YENEEA. The CDR3 runs 15 residues. Trimming removed 2 bases from V and 7 bases from J; junction bases left unmatched: 10. This CDR3 is CASSLSAGGEDEQYF. The DNA of the CDR3 is TGTGCCAGCAGCTTATCCGCAGGGGGCGAAGATGAGCAGTACTTC.

The gene calls are TRBV18 and TRBJ2-6; TRBD1 matches at 11 bases. With V trimmed by 3 bases and J by 0 bases, 7 bases remained unmatched. This CDR3 has 19 amino acids. The germline V gene encodes CDR1 KGHSH and CDR2 LQKENI. CDR3 nucleotides: TGTGCCAGCTCACCTTTCGCCGGGACAGGGGGCTCTGGGGCCAACGTCCTGACTTTC. Residues: CASSPFAGTGGSGANVLTF.

This clone was observed a handful of times. The rearrangement links TRBV5-3 to TRBJ1-2; D is ambiguous. Being an ORF, TRBV5-3 has a function that is uncertain. The ends were cut back, 2 bases at V and 4 bases at J, with 21 bases in the middle. CDR3 length: 17 amino acids. As DNA, the CDR3 is TGTGCCAGAAGCTTCGGTCTGGCTGAGCTGACATCCTATGGCTACACCTTC. Translation: CARSFGLAELTSYGYTF.

This chain uses TRBV28 with TRBJ1-4, with D unclear. From germline, CDR1 is MDHEN and CDR2 SYDVKM. The V end was cut by 5 bases, the J end by 6 bases, with 10 bases between. The CDR3 length is 13 residues. This CDR3 is CASSRRVDEKLFF. CDR3 DNA sequence: TGTGCCAGCAGTAGGAGGGTGGATGAAAAACTGTTTTTT.

The chain carries TRBV6-6 and TRBJ2-1, with D maybe TRBD2 (5 bases). Germline V gene sequence: CDR1 MNHNY, CDR2 SVGAGI (reference sequence). The CDR3 is 13 amino acids. V dropped 4 bases and J dropped 7 bases, with 11 bases sitting between them. CDR3 residues: CASSFTDLNEQFF. The CDR3 DNA reads TGTGCCAGCAGTTTCACGGACTTGAATGAGCAGTTCTTC.

The chain recombines TRBV27 with TRBJ2-1, with D tentatively TRBD1 (6 bases). V dropped 4 bases and J dropped 10 bases, with 11 bases sitting between them. The CDR3 is 12 residues long. Germline loops: CDR1 MNHEY, CDR2 SMNVEV (reference sequence). The CDR3 coding sequence is TGTGCCAGCAGTTCAGGGGATAGGGAGCAGTTCTTC. Protein sequence: CASSSGDREQFF.

V usage is TRBV28 and J usage is TRBJ2-7; 7 nucleotides match TRBD2. V was pared by 9 bases and J by 2 bases, with 16 bases of the junction left unmatched. From germline, CDR1 is MDHEN and CDR2 SYDVKM. The CDR3 loop spans 16 amino acids. The chain's CDR3 is CASGGRGSGGPYEQYF. CDR3 nucleotide sequence: TGTGCCAGTGGTGGGAGGGGTAGCGGAGGCCCCTACGAGCAGTACTTC.

DNA for the CDR3: TGTGCCAGCAGCAGCGGACAGGGGAACTATGGCTACACCTTC. This encodes CASSSGQGNYGYTF. V and J are TRBV5-5 and TRBJ1-2, with 9 bases matching TRBD1. After removal of 4 bases from V and 2 bases from J, the junction contained 3 bases not matched to a gene. This CDR3 region has 14 residues. In germline, CDR1 is SGHKS, CDR2 YYEKEE (reference sequence).